The T cell receptor (beta chain) under discussion was sequenced for a study of CD8 T cells in ankylosing spondylitis. General observations from the study: As reported, disease-linked clones showed significant enrichment in matched ankylosing spondylitis synovial fluid. A CD8+ phenotype characterized the disease-linked clones, which were relatively rare in peripheral blood. A motif of several highly homologous TCR beta variants was seen as apparently characteristic of ankylosing spondylitis blood.

The CDR3 covers 13 residues. Trimming took off 4 bases at V and 2 bases at J, with 10 bases between the two ends. Germline CDR1 and CDR2: SGHRS and YFSETQ. This clonotype occurred many times. Its antigen remains unknown. TCRdb ran MiXCR on the 5' RACE reads and lists one entry per CDR3 protein. The data contain about 130,000 distinct CDR3 sequences, roughly 7.3% of them singletons. Sequences were obtained from blood, either unsorted or a sorted T cell fraction (not recorded which). The rearrangement joins TRBV5-1 to TRBJ2-7; D is perhaps TRBD1 or TRBD2 (5 bases each). The receptor's source is a male donor with ankylosing spondylitis or in good health (not recorded which). The CDR3 reads CASSTGAAYEQYF. Written as DNA, the CDR3 is TGCGCCAGCAGCACCGGGGCAGCCTACGAGCAGTACTTC.